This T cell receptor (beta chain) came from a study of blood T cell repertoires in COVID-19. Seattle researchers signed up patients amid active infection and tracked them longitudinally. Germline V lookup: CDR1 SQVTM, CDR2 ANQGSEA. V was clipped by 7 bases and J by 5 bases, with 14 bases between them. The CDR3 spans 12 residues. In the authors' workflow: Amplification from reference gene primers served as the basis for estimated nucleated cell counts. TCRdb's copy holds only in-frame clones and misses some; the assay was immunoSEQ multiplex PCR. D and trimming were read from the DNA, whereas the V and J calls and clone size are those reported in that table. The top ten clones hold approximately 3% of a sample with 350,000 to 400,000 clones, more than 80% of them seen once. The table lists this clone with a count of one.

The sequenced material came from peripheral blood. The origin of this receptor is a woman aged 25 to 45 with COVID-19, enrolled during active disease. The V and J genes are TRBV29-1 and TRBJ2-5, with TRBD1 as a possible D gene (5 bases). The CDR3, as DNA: TGCAGCGCCCCAGGGATGGGGGAGACCCAGTACTTC. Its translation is CSAPGMGETQYF.